A selection of T cell receptor beta chains follows, all from one sample in a study of cytomegalovirus exposure and HLA in healthy donors. Libraries were prepared by immunoSEQ multiplex PCR; TCRdb keeps only in-frame clonotypes and omits some of them. The repertoire table contains approximately 100,000 clones. Sequencing was performed on PBMCs. The source of these receptors is a man aged 35 to 55 in good health and CMV-seronegative. CDR3s include the opening cysteine and the closing phenylalanine or tryptophan. Each record gives: CDR3 protein, CDR3 DNA, J gene, D gene, V gene. A D gene is named only where the DNA matches it firmly.

CDR3aa: CASSQQGGNQPQHF
CDR3nt: TGTGCCAGTAGTCAGCAGGGTGGCAATCAGCCCCAGCATTTT
j_gene: TRBJ1-5
d_gene: -
v_gene: TRBV19

CDR3aa: CASSSPRDRTVEAFF
CDR3nt: TGTGCCAGTAGTAGTCCCCGGGACAGGACGGTTGAAGCTTTCTTT
j_gene: TRBJ1-1
d_gene: TRBD1
v_gene: TRBV19

CDR3aa: CASSDSTNTGELFF
CDR3nt: TGCGCCAGCAGCGACAGCACGAACACCGGGGAGCTGTTTTTT
j_gene: TRBJ2-2
d_gene: -
v_gene: TRBV5-1

CDR3aa: CASSATGTGSSYEQYF
CDR3nt: TGTGCCAGCTCAGCAACCGGGACTGGGAGCTCCTACGAGCAGTACTTC
j_gene: TRBJ2-7
d_gene: -
v_gene: TRBV18

CDR3aa: CAWAQGGAGYTF
CDR3nt: TGTGCCTGGGCTCAAGGGGGTGCTGGCTACACCTTC
j_gene: TRBJ1-2
d_gene: -
v_gene: TRBV30

CDR3aa: CASSRSSGFYEQYF
CDR3nt: TGTGCCAGCAGTCGTTCTAGCGGTTTCTACGAGCAGTACTTC
j_gene: TRBJ2-7
d_gene: TRBD2
v_gene: TRBV27

CDR3aa: CAGSEEEVGHREQYF
CDR3nt: TGTGCCGGCAGTGAAGAAGAGGTAGGGCACAGGGAACAGTACTTC
j_gene: TRBJ2-5
d_gene: -
v_gene: TRBV6-1

CDR3aa: CASSQYGGGQDSGYTF
CDR3nt: TGTGCCAGCAGCCAATATGGGGGGGGACAGGACAGTGGCTACACCTTC
j_gene: TRBJ1-2
d_gene: TRBD1
v_gene: TRBV7-9

CDR3aa: CASRRDRGSGNTIYF
CDR3nt: TGTGCCAGCAGACGGGACAGGGGCTCTGGAAACACCATATATTTT
j_gene: TRBJ1-3
d_gene: TRBD1
v_gene: TRBV7-2

CDR3aa: CATSRASGGDEQYF
CDR3nt: TGTGCCACCAGCAGAGCGAGCGGGGGGGACGAGCAGTACTTC
j_gene: TRBJ2-7
d_gene: TRBD2
v_gene: TRBV15

CDR3aa: CASSQGAGVSAEQYF
CDR3nt: TGTGCCAGCAGCCAAGGAGCGGGAGTCTCTGCCGAGCAGTACTTC
j_gene: TRBJ2-7
d_gene: TRBD2
v_gene: TRBV7-9

CDR3aa: CSVGGRGGPYEQYF
CDR3nt: TGCAGCGTTGGGGGCCGGGGGGGCCCCTACGAGCAGTACTTC
j_gene: TRBJ2-7
d_gene: TRBD2
v_gene: TRBV29-1

CDR3aa: CASSPPTGSRQPQHF
CDR3nt: TGTGCCAGCAGTCCACCGACAGGGTCCAGGCAGCCCCAGCATTTT
j_gene: TRBJ1-5
d_gene: TRBD1
v_gene: TRBV28

CDR3aa: CASSLRQTYNEQFF
CDR3nt: TGTGCCAGCAGCCTTCGACAGACATACAATGAGCAGTTCTTC
j_gene: TRBJ2-1
d_gene: -
v_gene: TRBV14

CDR3aa: CASTGSRVGALITEAFF
CDR3nt: TGTGCCAGTACCGGGAGTAGGGTTGGGGCCCTGATCACTGAAGCTTTCTTT
j_gene: TRBJ1-1
d_gene: -
v_gene: TRBV19

CDR3aa: CASSRRLQGAGGELFF
CDR3nt: TGCGCCAGCAGCCGCCGCCTACAGGGGGCGGGCGGGGAGCTGTTTTTT
j_gene: TRBJ2-2
d_gene: TRBD1
v_gene: TRBV4-3

CDR3aa: CASSLTGTSGATDTQYF
CDR3nt: TGTGCCAGCAGCTTGACAGGAACTAGCGGGGCCACAGATACGCAGTATTTT
j_gene: TRBJ2-3
d_gene: TRBD2
v_gene: TRBV11-2

CDR3aa: CASSSGGSSGSIHEQYF
CDR3nt: TGTGCCAGCAGTTCAGGAGGGTCTAGCGGGAGTATCCACGAGCAGTACTTC
j_gene: TRBJ2-7
d_gene: TRBD2
v_gene: TRBV7-2

CDR3aa: CASNRQHQETQYF
CDR3nt: TGTGCCAGCAACCGACAGCACCAAGAGACCCAGTACTTC
j_gene: TRBJ2-5
d_gene: -
v_gene: TRBV14

CDR3aa: CASSMTGVANTGELFF
CDR3nt: TGTGCCAGCAGTATGACGGGTGTTGCGAACACCGGGGAGCTGTTTTTT
j_gene: TRBJ2-2
d_gene: -
v_gene: TRBV27

CDR3aa: CASSEVGLAGYEQYF
CDR3nt: TGTGCCAGCAGTGAGGTGGGACTAGCGGGCTACGAGCAGTACTTC
j_gene: TRBJ2-7
d_gene: TRBD2
v_gene: TRBV2

CDR3aa: CAWSDPPHKGTWAGELFF
CDR3nt: TGTGCCTGGAGTGACCCCCCCCACAAGGGGACTTGGGCCGGGGAGCTGTTTTTT
j_gene: TRBJ2-2
d_gene: -
v_gene: TRBV30

CDR3aa: CASSVPGTGMLFF
CDR3nt: TGTGCCAGCAGCGTACCCGGGACAGGGATGCTGTTCTTC
j_gene: TRBJ2-1
d_gene: TRBD1
v_gene: TRBV7-9

CDR3aa: CAWSLKGDTEAFF
CDR3nt: TGTGCCTGGAGTCTAAAGGGGGACACTGAAGCTTTCTTT
j_gene: TRBJ1-1
d_gene: -
v_gene: TRBV30

CDR3aa: CASSSRIGAGYNEQFF
CDR3nt: TGTGCCAGTAGTTCCAGGATCGGAGCGGGCTACAATGAGCAGTTCTTC
j_gene: TRBJ2-1
d_gene: -
v_gene: TRBV19

CDR3aa: CASSLGTSGGLGGGELFF
CDR3nt: TGTGCCAGCAGCCTGGGGACTAGCGGGGGGCTAGGTGGCGGGGAGCTGTTTTTT
j_gene: TRBJ2-2
d_gene: TRBD2
v_gene: TRBV9

CDR3aa: CAWTVGLAGYNEQFF
CDR3nt: TGTGCCTGGACAGTGGGACTAGCGGGGTACAATGAGCAGTTCTTC
j_gene: TRBJ2-1
d_gene: TRBD2
v_gene: TRBV30

CDR3aa: CASSGGDSSYNSPLHF
CDR3nt: TGTGCCAGCAGCGGAGGGGACAGCTCCTATAATTCACCCCTCCACTTT
j_gene: TRBJ1-6
d_gene: TRBD1
v_gene: TRBV2

CDR3aa: CASSIQGARGNTIYF
CDR3nt: TGTGCCAGTAGTATCCAGGGGGCGAGGGGAAACACCATATATTTT
j_gene: TRBJ1-3
d_gene: TRBD1
v_gene: TRBV19

CDR3aa: CASSLGLAGGGNEQFF
CDR3nt: TGCGCCAGCAGCTTGGGGCTAGCGGGAGGGGGGAATGAGCAGTTCTTC
j_gene: TRBJ2-1
d_gene: TRBD2
v_gene: TRBV5-1

CDR3aa: CASSSVGTGIKETQYF
CDR3nt: TGTGCCAGCAGTTCTGTCGGGACAGGGATTAAAGAGACCCAGTACTTC
j_gene: TRBJ2-5
d_gene: TRBD1
v_gene: TRBV6-5

CDR3aa: CASSLPGLAVTYNEQFF
CDR3nt: TGTGCCAGCAGTTTACCTGGACTAGCGGTGACCTACAATGAGCAGTTCTTC
j_gene: TRBJ2-1
d_gene: TRBD2
v_gene: TRBV28

CDR3aa: CASQQGVWGGGSYNEQFF
CDR3nt: -
j_gene: TRBJ2-1
d_gene: -
v_gene: TRBV21-1

CDR3aa: CASSVREGGEQYF
CDR3nt: TGTGCCAGCAGCGTCCGGGAGGGGGGGGAGCAGTACTTC
j_gene: TRBJ2-7
d_gene: TRBD2
v_gene: TRBV9

CDR3aa: CASSFSRKEETQYF
CDR3nt: TGTGCCAGCAGTTTCTCACGGAAGGAGGAGACCCAGTACTTC
j_gene: TRBJ2-5
d_gene: -
v_gene: TRBV6-9

CDR3aa: CASSINRESHEQYF
CDR3nt: TGTGCCAGCAGTATAAACAGGGAATCGCACGAGCAGTACTTC
j_gene: TRBJ2-7
d_gene: -
v_gene: TRBV27

CDR3aa: CASRQGPMEYGYTF
CDR3nt: TGTGCCAGTAGACAGGGGCCTATGGAGTATGGCTACACCTTC
j_gene: TRBJ1-2
d_gene: TRBD1
v_gene: TRBV19

CDR3aa: CASSWDSRGGNSPLHF
CDR3nt: TGCGCCAGCAGCTGGGACAGTCGGGGGGGGAATTCACCCCTCCACTTT
j_gene: TRBJ1-6
d_gene: TRBD1
v_gene: TRBV5-1

CDR3aa: CASSQDPLGGTNTDTQYF
CDR3nt: TGCGCCAGCAGCCAAGATCCCCTTGGGGGGACTAACACAGATACGCAGTATTTT
j_gene: TRBJ2-3
d_gene: TRBD2
v_gene: TRBV4-3

CDR3aa: CAGSQGIGYEQYF
CDR3nt: TGTGCCGGATCTCAGGGGATAGGCTACGAGCAGTACTTC
j_gene: TRBJ2-7
d_gene: -
v_gene: TRBV19

CDR3aa: CAWSVGTAYNEQFF
CDR3nt: TGTGCCTGGAGTGTCGGGACAGCCTACAATGAGCAGTTCTTC
j_gene: TRBJ2-1
d_gene: TRBD1
v_gene: TRBV30

CDR3aa: CASSEDGAAVGAPDNEQFF
CDR3nt: TGTGCCAGCAGTGAAGATGGGGCGGCAGTTGGAGCTCCTGACAATGAGCAGTTCTTC
j_gene: TRBJ2-1
d_gene: -
v_gene: TRBV6-1

CDR3aa: CASSATGGGNQPQHF
CDR3nt: TGTGCCAGCAGTGCCACAGGGGGCGGCAATCAGCCCCAGCATTTT
j_gene: TRBJ1-5
d_gene: TRBD1
v_gene: TRBV27

CDR3aa: CASSTVGPGLAGGGTDTQYF
CDR3nt: TGCGCCAGCAGCACCGTCGGACCGGGACTAGCGGGAGGTGGCACAGATACGCAGTATTTT
j_gene: TRBJ2-3
d_gene: TRBD2
v_gene: TRBV5-1

CDR3aa: CASSYRDSTRETQYF
CDR3nt: TGTGCCAGCAGTTACCGGGACTCTACCCGGGAGACGCAGTATTTT
j_gene: TRBJ2-3
d_gene: -
v_gene: TRBV6-5

CDR3aa: CAIGDGGDTEAFF
CDR3nt: TGTGCCATCGGGGACGGGGGGGACACTGAAGCTTTCTTT
j_gene: TRBJ1-1
d_gene: -
v_gene: TRBV10-3

CDR3aa: CATSRDIPARGETQYF
CDR3nt: TGTGCCACCAGCAGAGACATACCGGCGCGGGGAGAGACCCAGTACTTC
j_gene: TRBJ2-5
d_gene: -
v_gene: TRBV15

CDR3aa: CASGRGRGSNYGYTF
CDR3nt: TGTGCCAGTGGGAGGGGCCGGGGCTCCAACTATGGCTACACCTTC
j_gene: TRBJ1-2
d_gene: -
v_gene: TRBV19

CDR3aa: CASSLLSSLTKNIQYF
CDR3nt: TGCGCCAGCAGCTTGCTGTCTAGCCTAACCAAAAACATTCAGTACTTC
j_gene: TRBJ2-4
d_gene: -
v_gene: TRBV5-1